These 26 T cell receptor beta chains were sequenced from one sample in a study of post-analysis software for immune sequencing data. Broader study findings: There were five or six TRBV segments more frequent in patients than controls, and TRBV5-6, TRBV5-1 and TRBV20-1 were among them.

These receptors have no identified antigens. Unique-molecular-identifier-tagged TCR beta cDNA libraries were used. MiXCR, run by TCRdb on the PCR reads, gives a single entry per CDR3 protein. The data show fewer than 850,000 distinct CDR3 sequences, 25% to 30% seen once. The specimen sequenced was blood. The receptors derive from a girl aged 5-17 years with multiple sclerosis.

This clonotype has a single count. The chain uses TRBV27 and TRBJ2-7; D possibly corresponds to TRBD1 (5 bases). Germline CDR1 and CDR2: MNHEY and SMNVEV (reference sequence). CDR3 length equals 18 residues. Here the CDR3 reads CARSPMGPLGSSSYEQYF. In nucleotides, the CDR3 is TGTGCTCGCAGTCCTATGGGGCCCCTAGGGTCGAGCTCCTACGAGCAGTACTTC.

This clonotype was detected ten times or more. V usage is TRBV4-3 and J usage is TRBJ1-2; unclear D gene. There are 14 residues in the CDR3. Per germline, CDR1 LGHNA and CDR2 YSLEER. V was clipped by 0 bases and J by 8 bases, with 13 bases between them. Here the CDR3 DNA reads TGCGCCAGCAGCCAAGATGTAGGAAGGGAAGGCTACACCTTC. Translating it yields CASSQDVGREGYTF.

This clonotype was observed once. The chain has TRBV28 and TRBJ2-6, with D perhaps TRBD1 or TRBD2 (5 bases each). Trimming took 7 bases from V and 1 from J, leaving 14 bases between them. Germline CDR1 reads MDHEN; CDR2 reads SYDVKM. The CDR3 runs 16 residues. The CDR3, as DNA: TGTGCCAGCACAACGTACTGGGGGTCTGGGGCCAACGTCCTGACTTTC. Translation: CASTTYWGSGANVLTF.

This chain uses TRBV7-2 with TRBJ1-6; D is unclear. V was trimmed by 1 base and J by 11 bases, leaving 15 bases between them. Per germline, CDR1 SGHTA and CDR2 FQGNSA. This CDR3 is built from 15 residues. DNA of the CDR3: TGTGCCAGCAGCTTAGATGGCCCCCTCGGAGCACCCCTCCACTTT. Residues: CASSLDGPLGAPLHF.

The rearrangement uses TRBV12-3 or TRBV12-4 and TRBJ1-6, with D uncertain. This CDR3 comprises 14 residues. Trimming cost V 4 bases and J 8 bases, with 12 bases left between them. CDR3 residues: CASSSDLGHSPLHF. The CDR3, as DNA: TGTGCCAGCAGTTCGGACTTGGGTCATTCACCCCTCCACTTT.

V usage is TRBV5-5 and J usage is TRBJ2-7, with D possibly matching TRBD2 (7 bases). The CDR3 totals 16 residues. The ends were cut back, 2 bases at V and 0 bases at J, with 15 bases in the middle. Per germline, CDR1 SGHKS and CDR2 YYEKEE (reference sequence). The CDR3 region has the DNA TGTGCCAGCAGCTTTGCTGCGGGGGCACTCTCCTACGAGCAGTACTTC. Amino acid sequence: CASSFAAGALSYEQYF.

In this sample, this clonotype turned up a few times. The rearrangement uses TRBV5-5 and TRBJ1-2; D gene unclear. Germline V lookup: CDR1 SGHKS, CDR2 YYEKEE (reference sequence). This CDR3 is built from 11 residues. V lost 2 bases and J lost 6, with 5 bases in between. The CDR3 loop is CASSFSDGYTF. The CDR3 DNA sequence: TGTGCCAGCAGCTTCTCGGATGGCTACACCTTC.

This clonotype was counted only a few times. This chain links TRBV20-1 with TRBJ1-2; D gene uncertain. The CDR3 length is 13 residues. Trimming removed 4 bases at V and 2 bases at J, with 11 bases between. Germline V lookup: CDR1 DFQATT, CDR2 SNEGSKA (reference sequence). In DNA form, the CDR3 reads TGCAGTGCTATCCCGATCCTCAACTATGGCTACACCTTC. Translated, it gives CSAIPILNYGYTF.

This clonotype has a count of ten or more. The gene calls are TRBV15 and TRBJ1-2; a possible D gene is TRBD1 (6 bases). CDR3 size: 15 residues. Germline-derived CDR1 and CDR2 are LNHNV and YYDKDF (reference sequence). The V end was cut by 0 bases, the J end by 8 bases, with 16 bases between. The CDR3: CATSRDRSQGRGYTF. DNA of the CDR3: TGTGCCACCAGCAGAGATAGATCGCAGGGGCGAGGCTACACCTTC. The full variable domain, completed using reference TRBV15 and TRBJ1-2, is DAMVIQNPRYQVTQFGKPVTLSCSQTLNHNVMYWYQQKSSQAPKLLFHYYDKDFNNEADTPDNFQSRRPNTSFCFLDIRSPGLGDTAMYLCATSRDRSQGRGYTFGSGTRLTVV.

Concerning this clonotype: The germline gene is not matched at one end of the junction; a read error may be the cause. The rearrangement joins TRBV12-3 or TRBV12-4 to TRBJ2-3; TRBD2 is a possible D gene (6 bases). This CDR3 spans 16 amino acids. CDR3 sequence reads: CASSFGRPPSTDAQYF. CDR3 nucleotides: TGCGCCAGCAGTTTCGGGAGACCCCCAAGCACAGATGCGCAGTATTTT.

This clonotype was found many times. At one end the junction does not follow the germline gene, possibly because of a read error. The chain links TRBV5-1 to TRBJ2-7; possibly TRBD1 for D (6 bases). The germline CDR1 and CDR2 sequences are SGHRS and YFSETQ. There are 13 residues in the CDR3. CDR3 amino acids: CASSLVGGYEQYF. For the CDR3, the DNA is TGTGCCAGCAGCTTAGTAGGGGGCTACGAGCAGTACTTC.

This clonotype was seen only a few times. The chain has TRBV20-1 and TRBJ2-7, with 11 nucleotides matching TRBD1. The V gene's germline CDR1 is DFQATT and CDR2 SNEGSKA (reference sequence). The CDR3 consists of 15 residues. Trimming removed 1 base from V and 4 bases from J; junction bases left unmatched: 6. The CDR3 nucleotides read TGCAGTGCTAGAGGCCCCGGGACAGGGGGATACGAGCAGTACTTC. Amino acid sequence: CSARGPGTGGYEQYF.

Comments on this clonotype: The junction and the germline gene differ at one end; a read error may be behind it. The chain employs TRBV4-2 and TRBJ1-2, with TRBD1 matching 7 bases. The germline V gene encodes CDR1 LGHNA and CDR2 YNFKEQ. The CDR3 sequence is 15 residues long. CDR3 nucleotides: TGTGCCGGCAGCCCACTTGCCGGGACAGCGAGGGGCTACACCTTC. Translating gives CAGSPLAGTARGYTF.

The table lists this clonotype with many counts. The chain carries TRBV29-1 and TRBJ2-4, with 8 positions matching TRBD1. The CDR3 runs to 14 residues. Germline CDR1 reads SQVTM; CDR2 reads ANQGSEA. The junction had 11 bases not matched to a gene; V was cut back by 6 bases and J by 7 bases. The CDR3 loop reads CSVRYQGAENIQYF. In nucleotides, the CDR3 is TGCAGCGTGCGCTATCAGGGGGCGGAGAACATTCAGTACTTC.

The chain uses TRBV6-5 and TRBJ1-2; D gene uncertain. Germline loops: CDR1 MNHEY, CDR2 SVGAGI. V was clipped by 0 bases and J by 5 bases, with 7 bases between them. The CDR3 is 13 amino acids. Here the CDR3 DNA reads TGTGCCAGCAGTTACTCTCGACGGTATGGCTACACCTTC. It encodes CASSYSRRYGYTF.

This sequence joins TRBV27 and TRBJ2-5, with 10 bases identical to TRBD2. This CDR3 is 14 amino acids long. Trimming at V came to 6 bases and at J to 5 bases, leaving 6 bases not matched to a gene. The germline gives CDR1 MNHEY, CDR2 SMNVEV (reference sequence). CDR3 in amino acids: CASSPISGRETQYF. The CDR3 DNA reads as TGTGCCAGCAGCCCAATTAGCGGGAGGGAGACCCAGTACTTC.

The chain couples TRBV5-1 to TRBJ2-3; either TRBD1 or TRBD2 may fit D (7 bases each). Trimming cost V 4 bases and J 2 bases, with 14 bases left between them. The germline CDR1 and CDR2 sequences are SGHRS and YFSETQ. The CDR3 totals 15 residues. The CDR3 region has the DNA TGCGCCAGCAGCATGGGGGGGACAGCCACAGATACGCAGTATTTT. Translating it yields CASSMGGTATDTQYF.

V gene TRBV10-3 combines with J gene TRBJ2-7; 13 nucleotides agree with TRBD2. CDR3 length: 13 amino acids. Trimming removed 6 bases from V and 4 bases from J; junction bases left unmatched: 0. CDR1 and CDR2 (germline): ENHRY, SYGVKD. The CDR3 nucleotides are TGTGCCATCAGGGGACTAGCGGGGTACGAGCAGTACTTC. Amino acid sequence: CAIRGLAGYEQYF.

There are many counts of this clonotype. The V call is TRBV10-2, the J call TRBJ1-2; D uncertain. Germline CDR1 WSHSY, CDR2 SAAADI. Trimming removed 3 bases from V and 2 bases from J, with 7 bases in between. The CDR3 length is 13 residues. The CDR3 DNA follows: TGCGCCAGCAGTGACGCGGGGAACTATGGCTACACCTTC. Amino acid sequence: CASSDAGNYGYTF.

This clonotype was seen at least ten times. The V gene is TRBV4-1, the J gene TRBJ2-1; 12 bases are a match to TRBD2. V dropped 4 bases and J dropped 5; count of bases not matched to a gene: 15. Germline assignment: CDR1 MGHRA and CDR2 YSYEKL. The CDR3 loop spans 19 amino acids. Written as DNA, the CDR3 is TGCGCCAGCAGCCGCCCTGGAACAAAACTAGCGGGGGGTAACAATGAGCAGTTCTTC. This sequence encodes CASSRPGTKLAGGNNEQFF.

V gene TRBV21-1 combines with J gene TRBJ2-1. TRBV21-1 is designated a pseudogene. This CDR3 contains 12 residues. This CDR3 is CASSKGENEQFF. CDR3 DNA: TGTGCCAGCAGCAAAGGCGAAAATGAGCAGTTCTTC.

A note on this clonotype: Relative to the germline gene, one junction end is altered; a read error may explain this. The J gene is TRBJ2-3, the V gene TRBV4-1; tentatively, D is TRBD2 (6 bases). The CDR3 is made up of 15 amino acids. Looked up from germline, CDR1 is MGHRA and CDR2 is YSYEKL. CDR3 coding DNA: TGCACCAGCAGCCAAGAGGGGACTCACACAGATACGCAGTATTTT. Translating it yields CTSSQEGTHTDTQYF.

The chain couples TRBV7-2 to TRBJ2-7; tentatively, D is TRBD1 (5 bases). Germline CDR1 and CDR2: SGHTA and FQGNSA. Trimming removed 7 bases from V and 1 base from J, with 17 bases in between. CDR3 length: 15 residues. The DNA of the CDR3 is TGTGCCAGCACCATGGGGCAATTGACATCCTACGAGCAGTACTTC. It encodes CASTMGQLTSYEQYF.

Comment on this clonotype: The junction and the germline gene differ at one end; a read error may be behind it. The V and J genes are TRBV29-1 and TRBJ2-3, with D perhaps assigned TRBD1 or TRBD2 (5 bases each). Germline V CDR1 and CDR2: SQVTM, ANQGSEA. This CDR3 region has 12 residues. The CDR3 bases are TGCAGCGCCGTAGCTAGCACAGGTACGCAGTATTTT. This sequence encodes CSAVASTGTQYF.

The V gene is TRBV20-1, the J gene TRBJ2-5, with TRBD1 matching 10 bases. CDR3 length: 14 amino acids. Germline CDR1 reads DFQATT; CDR2 reads SNEGSKA (reference sequence). J lost 5 bases, V lost 6 bases, and 9 bases had no gene match. The CDR3 is CSAPTGGAEETQYF. The CDR3 region has the DNA TGCAGTGCCCCGACAGGGGGCGCGGAGGAGACCCAGTACTTC.

The chain joins TRBV29-1 to TRBJ2-1, with D maybe TRBD2 (5 bases). Germline values: CDR1 SQVTM, CDR2 ANQGSEA. The CDR3 runs to 11 residues. V was trimmed by 4 bases and J by 6 bases, leaving 7 bases between them. In DNA, the CDR3 is TGCAGCGTTGTTCTAGCCAATGAGCAGTTCTTC. Its protein is CSVVLANEQFF.